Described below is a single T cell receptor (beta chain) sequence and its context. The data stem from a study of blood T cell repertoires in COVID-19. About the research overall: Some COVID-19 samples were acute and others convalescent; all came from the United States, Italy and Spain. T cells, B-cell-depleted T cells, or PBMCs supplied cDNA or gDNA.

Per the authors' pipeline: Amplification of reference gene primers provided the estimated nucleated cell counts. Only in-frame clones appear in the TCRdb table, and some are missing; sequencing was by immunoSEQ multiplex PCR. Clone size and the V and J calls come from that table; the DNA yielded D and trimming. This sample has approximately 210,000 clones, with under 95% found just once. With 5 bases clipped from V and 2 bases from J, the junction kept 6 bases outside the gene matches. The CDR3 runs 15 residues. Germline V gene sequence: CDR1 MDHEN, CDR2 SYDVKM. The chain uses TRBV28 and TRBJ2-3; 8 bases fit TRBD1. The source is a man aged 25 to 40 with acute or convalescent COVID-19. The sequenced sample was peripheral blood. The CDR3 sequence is CASSLNRGYTDTQYF. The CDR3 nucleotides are TGTGCCAGCAGTCTGAACAGGGGGTACACAGATACGCAGTATTTT.